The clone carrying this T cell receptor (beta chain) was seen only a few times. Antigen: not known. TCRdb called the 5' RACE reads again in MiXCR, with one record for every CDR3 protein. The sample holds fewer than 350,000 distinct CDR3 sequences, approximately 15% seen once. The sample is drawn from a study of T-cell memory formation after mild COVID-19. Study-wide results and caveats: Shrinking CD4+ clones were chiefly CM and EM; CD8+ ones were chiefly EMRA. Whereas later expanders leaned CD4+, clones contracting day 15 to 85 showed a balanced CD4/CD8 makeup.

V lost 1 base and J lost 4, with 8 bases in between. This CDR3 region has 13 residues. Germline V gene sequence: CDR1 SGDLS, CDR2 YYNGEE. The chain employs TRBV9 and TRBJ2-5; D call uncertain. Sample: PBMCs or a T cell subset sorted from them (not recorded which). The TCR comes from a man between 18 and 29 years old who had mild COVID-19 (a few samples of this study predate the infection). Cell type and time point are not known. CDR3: CASSVRPSETQYF. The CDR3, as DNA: TGTGCCAGCAGCGTACGGCCCTCAGAGACCCAGTACTTC.